The sample holds many counts of the clone carrying this T cell receptor (beta chain). Its cognate antigen is unknown. PBMCs were density-gradient isolated from roughly 9.6 ml fresh blood. V was shortened by 4 bases and J by 7 bases, with 10 bases between the two germline ends. Germline V gene lookup returns CDR1 DFQATT and CDR2 SNEGSKA (reference sequence). The CDR3 sequence is 11 residues long. This sample was taken from a study of Graves' ophthalmopathy and Graves' hyperthyroidism. Study-level points and caveats: Most clonotypes expanded in thyroid above 0.001 frequency were present in blood too.

Investigators amplified TCR beta CDR3 regions from RNA transcripts. RT-PCR was first run with HTBI primers, then multiplex PCR in a second round. In TCRdb, the multiplex PCR reads were re-called with MiXCR into one record per CDR3 protein. The data contain 300,000 or so distinct CDR3 sequences, under 20% of them singletons. Sequencing was carried out using peripheral blood. The origin of this receptor is an adult man with Graves' ophthalmopathy. This chain links TRBV20-1 with TRBJ1-2, with D uncertain. Here the CDR3 reads CSAMGRFGYTF. DNA for the CDR3: TGCAGTGCTATGGGCAGGTTTGGCTACACCTTC.